This T cell receptor beta chain was observed in a study of regulatory T cells in long-lasting Graves disease. As to time point: newly diagnosed GD, antithyroid drugs for less than 3 months. RNA extracted from PBMCs served as the sequencing template. The study's findings and limits: It was in persistent disease that TRBV28, TRBJ1-2 and TRBJ2-5 were favored.

The CDR3 is made up of 17 amino acids. The V end lost 7 bases, the J end lost 2 bases, and 24 bases lay between the germline ends. As for this clonotype: Its target is not known.

Investigators prepared the TCR beta libraries by applying iRepertoire HTBI primers and Arm-PCR of CDR3 regions. TCRdb analysed the multiplex PCR reads with MiXCR anew, one entry per CDR3 protein. Among about 200,000 distinct CDR3 sequences listed, around 20% were seen once. In addition, the sample was reused for a study of T cells in Graves' hyperthyroidism and ophthalmopathy.

The rearrangement links TRBV12-3 or TRBV12-4 to TRBJ2-7, with D perhaps given as TRBD1 or TRBD2 (6 bases each). The material sequenced was peripheral blood mononuclear cells (PBMCs), taken at new diagnosis, from a patient treated with antithyroid drugs. The sequence was collected from a woman under 40 with Graves disease. The CDR3 is CASILGGIRGETYEQYF. CDR3 in DNA: TGTGCCAGCATCCTAGGGGGGATACGCGGGGAGACCTACGAGCAGTACTTC.